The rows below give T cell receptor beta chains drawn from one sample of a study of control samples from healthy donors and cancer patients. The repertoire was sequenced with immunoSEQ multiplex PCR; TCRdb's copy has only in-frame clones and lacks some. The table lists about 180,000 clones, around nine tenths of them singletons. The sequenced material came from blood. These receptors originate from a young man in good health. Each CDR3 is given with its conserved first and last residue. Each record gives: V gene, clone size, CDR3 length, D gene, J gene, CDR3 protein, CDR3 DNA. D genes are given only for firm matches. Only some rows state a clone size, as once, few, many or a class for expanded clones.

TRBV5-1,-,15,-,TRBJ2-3,CASSTQLPSTDTQYF,TGCGCCAGCAGCACGCAGTTACCTAGCACAGATACGCAGTATTTT
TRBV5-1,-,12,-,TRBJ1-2,CASSLLNYGYTF,TGCGCCAGCAGCCTACTTAACTATGGCTACACCTTC
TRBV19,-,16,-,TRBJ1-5,CASSRQPTGSNQPQHF,TGTGCCAGTAGTCGCCAGCCGACAGGTTCGAATCAGCCCCAGCATTTT
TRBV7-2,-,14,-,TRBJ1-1,CASSRGGARSRAFF,TGTGCCAGCAGCCGTGGGGGAGCCAGAAGTAGAGCTTTCTTT
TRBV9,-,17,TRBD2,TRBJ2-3,CASSPGLAGGIADTQYF,TGTGCCAGCAGCCCGGGACTAGCGGGGGGTATTGCAGATACGCAGTATTTT
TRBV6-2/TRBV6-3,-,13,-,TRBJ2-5,CASSYLGKETQYF,TGTGCCAGCAGTTATTTGGGAAAAGAGACCCAGTACTTC
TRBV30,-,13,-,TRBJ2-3,CAWRTRSTDTQYF,TGTGCCTGGAGAACAAGAAGCACAGATACGCAGTATTTT
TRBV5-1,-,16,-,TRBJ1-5,CASSLEGGNGNQPQHF,TGCGCCAGCAGTCTGGAAGGGGGGAATGGCAATCAGCCCCAGCATTTT
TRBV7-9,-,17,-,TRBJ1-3,CASSTRDTFLSGNTIYF,TGTGCCAGCAGCACCCGGGACACCTTTCTCTCTGGAAACACCATATATTTT
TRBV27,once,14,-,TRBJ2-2,CASRRGMNTGELFF,TGTGCCAGCCGGAGAGGGATGAACACCGGGGAGCTGTTTTTT
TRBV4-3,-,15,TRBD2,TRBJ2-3,CASSQETSGGSTQYF,TGCGCCAGCAGCCAAGAGACTAGCGGGGGGTCGACGCAGTATTTT
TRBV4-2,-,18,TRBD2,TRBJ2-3,CASSQEVHGLAGTDTQYF,TGTGCCAGCAGCCAAGAGGTCCATGGACTAGCGGGCACAGATACGCAGTATTTT
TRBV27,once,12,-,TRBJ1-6,CASGLGGSALHF,TGTGCCAGCGGACTGGGTGGCTCGGCCCTCCACTTT
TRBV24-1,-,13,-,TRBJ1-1,CATSDMIGTEAFF,TGTGCCACCAGTGACATGATAGGCACTGAAGCTTTCTTT
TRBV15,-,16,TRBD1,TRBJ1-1,CATSRDAGGKNTEAFF,TGTGCCACCAGCAGAGATGCAGGGGGCAAAAACACTGAAGCTTTCTTT
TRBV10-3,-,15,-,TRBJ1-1,CAISDRGVLNTEAFF,TGTGCCATCAGTGACAGGGGCGTTTTGAACACTGAAGCTTTCTTT
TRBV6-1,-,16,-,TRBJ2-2,CASSEWRGDPAGELFF,TGTGCCAGCAGTGAATGGAGGGGGGACCCGGCCGGGGAGCTGTTTTTT
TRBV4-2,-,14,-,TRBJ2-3,CASSQSKGTDTQYF,TGTGCCAGCAGCCAATCGAAGGGTACAGATACGCAGTATTTT
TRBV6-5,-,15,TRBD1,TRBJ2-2,CASSRWTGDTGELFF,TGTGCCAGCAGTAGATGGACAGGGGACACCGGGGAGCTGTTTTTT
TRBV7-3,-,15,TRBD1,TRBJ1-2,CASSLGQGEDYGYTF,TGTGCCAGCAGCTTAGGACAGGGGGAGGACTATGGCTACACCTTC
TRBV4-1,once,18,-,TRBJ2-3,CASSQGELRKRSGDTQYF,TGCGCCAGCAGCCAAGGTGAGTTGCGAAAAAGAAGCGGAGATACGCAGTATTTT
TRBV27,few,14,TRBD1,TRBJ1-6,CASSIQGFNSPLHF,TGTGCCAGCAGTATACAGGGGTTTAATTCACCCCTCCACTTT
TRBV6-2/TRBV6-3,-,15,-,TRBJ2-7,CASSHRDSFSYEQYF,TGTGCCAGCAGTCACCGGGACTCCTTCTCCTACGAGCAGTACTTC
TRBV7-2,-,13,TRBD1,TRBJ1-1,CASSSDRGGEAFF,TGTGCCAGCAGCTCCGACAGGGGAGGTGAAGCTTTCTTT